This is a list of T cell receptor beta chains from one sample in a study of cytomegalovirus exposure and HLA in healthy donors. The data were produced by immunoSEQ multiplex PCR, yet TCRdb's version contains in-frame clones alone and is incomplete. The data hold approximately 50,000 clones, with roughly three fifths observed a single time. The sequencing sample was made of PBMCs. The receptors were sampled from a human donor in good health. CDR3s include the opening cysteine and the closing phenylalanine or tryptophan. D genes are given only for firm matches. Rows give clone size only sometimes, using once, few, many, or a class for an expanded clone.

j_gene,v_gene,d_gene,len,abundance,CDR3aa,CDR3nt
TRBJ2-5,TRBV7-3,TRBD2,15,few,CASSRRLAPQETQYF,TGTGCCAGCAGCCGCAGACTAGCGCCCCAAGAGACCCAGTACTTC
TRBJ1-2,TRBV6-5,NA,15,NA,CASSYGGSGFYGYTF,TGTGCCAGCAGTTATGGAGGAAGCGGATTTTATGGCTACACCTTC
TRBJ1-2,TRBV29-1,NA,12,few,CSVMRGSGGYTF,TGCAGCGTTATGCGGGGATCGGGTGGCTACACCTTC
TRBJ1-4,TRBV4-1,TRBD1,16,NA,CASSQDRGTGGKKLFF,TGCGCCAGCAGCCAAGACCGAGGGACAGGGGGTAAAAAACTGTTTTTT
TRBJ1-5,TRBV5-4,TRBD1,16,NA,CASSIFDRGKSQPQHF,TGTGCCAGCAGCATATTTGACAGGGGTAAGAGCCAGCCCCAGCATTTT
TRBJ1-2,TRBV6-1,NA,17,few,CASSESVGRPFNYGYTF,TGTGCCAGCAGTGAATCGGTAGGGAGGCCCTTTAACTATGGCTACACCTTC
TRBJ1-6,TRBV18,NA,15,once,CTSSPQLDDNSPLHF,TGTACCAGCTCACCTCAACTCGATGATAATTCACCCCTCCACTTT
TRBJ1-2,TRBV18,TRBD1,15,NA,CASSPGQLGPYGYTF,TGTGCCAGCTCACCGGGACAGCTAGGTCCCTATGGCTACACCTTC
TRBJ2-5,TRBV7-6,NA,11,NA,CASSPQETQYF,TGTGCCAGCAGCCCACAAGAGACCCAGTACTTC
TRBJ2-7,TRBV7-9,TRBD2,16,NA,CASSFPGEGLTYEQYF,TGTGCCAGCAGCTTCCCCGGGGAGGGCCTTACCTACGAGCAGTACTTC
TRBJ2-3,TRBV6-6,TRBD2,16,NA,CASSKGLAGVTDTQYF,TGTGCCAGCAGCAAAGGACTAGCGGGGGTCACAGATACGCAGTATTTT
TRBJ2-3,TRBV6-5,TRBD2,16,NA,CASSYSGLAGGGTQYF,TGTGCCAGCAGTTACTCGGGACTAGCGGGGGGGGGTACGCAGTATTTT
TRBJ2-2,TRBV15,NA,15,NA,CATSRGQGSTGELFF,TGTGCCACCAGCAGAGGGCAGGGAAGCACCGGGGAGCTGTTTTTT
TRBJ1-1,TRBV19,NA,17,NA,CASRDPDRIRMNTEAFF,TGTGCCAGTAGAGACCCCGACAGGATCAGAATGAACACTGAAGCTTTCTTT
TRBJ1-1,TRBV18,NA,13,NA,CASSPYGGLEAFF,TGTGCCAGCTCACCGTACGGGGGTCTTGAAGCTTTCTTT
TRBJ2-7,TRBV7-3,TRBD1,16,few,CASSLNPGQGAGEQYF,TGTGCCAGCAGCTTAAACCCGGGACAGGGGGCGGGTGAGCAGTACTTC
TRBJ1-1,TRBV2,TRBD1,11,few,CASSEGQGAFF,TGTGCCAGCAGTGAAGGACAGGGGGCTTTCTTT
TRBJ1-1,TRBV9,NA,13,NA,CASSSHRNTEAFF,TGTGCCAGCAGCTCACACAGGAACACTGAAGCTTTCTTT
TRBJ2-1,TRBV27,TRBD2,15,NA,CASSPIAGTYNEQFF,TGTGCCAGCAGTCCGATAGCGGGGACCTACAATGAGCAGTTCTTC
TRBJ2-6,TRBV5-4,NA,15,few,CASSLFLSGANVLTF,TGTGCCAGCAGCTTGTTCCTATCGGGGGCCAACGTCCTGACTTTC
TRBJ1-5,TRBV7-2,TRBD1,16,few,CASSSRQGVFNQPQHF,TGTGCCAGCAGCAGTCGACAGGGAGTTTTCAATCAGCCCCAGCATTTT
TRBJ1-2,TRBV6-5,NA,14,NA,CASSYSGRVDGYTF,TGTGCCAGCAGTTACTCGGGCCGAGTGGATGGCTACACCTTC
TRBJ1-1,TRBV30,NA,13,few,CAWSEQGNTEAFF,TGTGCCTGGAGTGAACAGGGTAACACTGAAGCTTTCTTT
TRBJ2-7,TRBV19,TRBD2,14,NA,CASSNSGGFYEQYF,TGTGCCAGTAGTAACAGCGGGGGTTTCTACGAGCAGTACTTC
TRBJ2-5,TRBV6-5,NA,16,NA,CASSYRLPARGETQYF,TGTGCCAGCAGTTACCGCCTCCCCGCGCGAGGAGAGACCCAGTACTTC
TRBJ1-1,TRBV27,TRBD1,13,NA,CASRRQGSGEAFF,TGTGCCAGCAGGCGACAGGGATCGGGTGAAGCTTTCTTT
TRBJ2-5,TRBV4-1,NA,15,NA,CASSQDRAGAETQYF,TGCGCCAGCAGCCAAGATCGAGCAGGGGCAGAGACCCAGTACTTC
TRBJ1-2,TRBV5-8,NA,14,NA,CASTIREETYGYTF,TGTGCCAGCACCATTCGGGAGGAGACCTATGGCTACACCTTC
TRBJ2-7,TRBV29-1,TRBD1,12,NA,CSVWTGAYEQYF,TGCAGCGTCTGGACAGGGGCCTACGAGCAGTACTTC
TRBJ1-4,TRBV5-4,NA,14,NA,CASSLGAGEEKLFF,TGTGCCAGCAGCTTGGGGGCAGGGGAGGAAAAACTGTTTTTT
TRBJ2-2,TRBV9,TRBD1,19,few,CASSVTAFSRDRGLGELFF,TGTGCCAGCAGCGTAACGGCTTTCTCCCGGGACAGGGGTTTAGGGGAGCTGTTTTTT
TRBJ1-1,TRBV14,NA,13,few,CASCRQTYTEAFF,TGTGCCAGCTGCAGACAGACTTACACTGAAGCTTTCTTT
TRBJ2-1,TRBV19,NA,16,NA,CASSGAGQGGYNEQFF,TGTGCCAGTAGTGGGGCCGGCCAGGGAGGATACAATGAGCAGTTCTTC
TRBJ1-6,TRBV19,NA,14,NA,CASRISSYNSPLHF,TGTGCCAGTAGGATTAGCTCCTATAATTCACCCCTCCACTTT
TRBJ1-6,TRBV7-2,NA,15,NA,CASSFGSSYNSPLHF,TGTGCCAGCAGCTTTGGCAGCTCCTATAATTCACCCCTCCACTTT
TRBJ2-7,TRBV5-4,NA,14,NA,CASSPDSYTYEQYF,TGTGCCAGCAGCCCAGACAGTTACACCTACGAGCAGTACTTC
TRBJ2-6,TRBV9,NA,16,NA,CASSAPPRAGANVLTF,TGTGCCAGCAGCGCACCCCCGCGGGCCGGGGCCAACGTCCTGACTTTC
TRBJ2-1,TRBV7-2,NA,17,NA,CASSPRFRDSHRDEQFF,TGTGCCAGCAGCCCCCGGTTCCGGGACTCCCACCGGGATGAGCAGTTCTTC
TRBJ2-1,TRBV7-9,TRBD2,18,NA,CASSLPIRLAGGKSEQFF,TGTGCCAGCAGTCTTCCCATTAGACTAGCGGGGGGGAAGAGTGAGCAGTTCTTC
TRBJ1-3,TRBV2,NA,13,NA,CASTEGAGNTIYF,TGTGCCAGCACCGAAGGGGCAGGAAACACCATATATTTT
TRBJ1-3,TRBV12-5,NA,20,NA,CASGLVFGTGTSGSGNTIYF,TGTGCTAGTGGTTTGGTATTTGGAACAGGAACTTCGGGCTCTGGAAACACCATATATTTT
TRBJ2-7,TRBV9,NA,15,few,CASSVAIGPSYEQYF,TGTGCCAGCAGCGTAGCTATCGGTCCTAGCTACGAGCAGTACTTC
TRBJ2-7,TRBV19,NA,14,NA,CASREDGTPYEQYF,TGTGCCAGTAGGGAAGACGGGACACCCTACGAGCAGTACTTC
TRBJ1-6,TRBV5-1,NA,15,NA,CASSDGFGGNSPLHF,TGCGCCAGCAGCGATGGGTTCGGGGGGAATTCACCCCTCCACTTT
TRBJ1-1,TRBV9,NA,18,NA,CASSPQVKGGGVGTEAFF,TGTGCCAGCAGCCCTCAGGTCAAGGGAGGGGGTGTAGGCACTGAAGCTTTCTTT
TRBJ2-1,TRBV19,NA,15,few,CASSSTAGGWDEQFF,TGTGCCAGTAGCTCCACGGCAGGGGGGTGGGATGAGCAGTTCTTC
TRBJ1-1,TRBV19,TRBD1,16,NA,CASSRYGWTGNTEAFF,TGTGCCAGTAGCCGATACGGTTGGACAGGGAACACTGAAGCTTTCTTT
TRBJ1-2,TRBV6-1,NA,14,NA,CASSENGENYGYTF,TGTGCCAGCAGTGAGAATGGGGAGAACTATGGCTACACCTTC
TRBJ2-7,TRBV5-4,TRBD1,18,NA,CASSLGEGVGQFRYEQYF,TGTGCCAGCAGCTTGGGGGAAGGGGTGGGACAGTTCCGCTACGAGCAGTACTTC
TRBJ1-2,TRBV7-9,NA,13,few,CASSWTANYGYTF,TGTGCCAGCAGCTGGACAGCTAACTATGGCTACACCTTC
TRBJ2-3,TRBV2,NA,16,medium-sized,CASSEASGLYTDTQYF,TGTGCCAGCAGTGAAGCAAGTGGACTTTACACAGATACGCAGTATTTT
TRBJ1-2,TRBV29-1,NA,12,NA,CSVPGARGGYTF,TGCAGCGTTCCAGGGGCGCGTGGGGGCTACACCTTC